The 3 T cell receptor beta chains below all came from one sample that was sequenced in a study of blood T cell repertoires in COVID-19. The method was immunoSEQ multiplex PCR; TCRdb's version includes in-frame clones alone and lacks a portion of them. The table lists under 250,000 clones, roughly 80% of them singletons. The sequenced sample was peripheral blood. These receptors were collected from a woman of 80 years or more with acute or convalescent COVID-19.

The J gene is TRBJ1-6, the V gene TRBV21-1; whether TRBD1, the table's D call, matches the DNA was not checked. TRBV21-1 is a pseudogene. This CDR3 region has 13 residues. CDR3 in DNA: TGTGCCAGGCCCCCGGGACAGAGTTCACCCCTCCACTTT. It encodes CARPPGQSSPLHF.

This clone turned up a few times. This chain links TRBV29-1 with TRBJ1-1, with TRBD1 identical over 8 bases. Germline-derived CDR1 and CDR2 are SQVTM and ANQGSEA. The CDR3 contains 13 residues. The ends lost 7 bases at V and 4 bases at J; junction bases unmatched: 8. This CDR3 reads CSAGQGGGTEAFF. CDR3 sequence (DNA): TGCAGCGCCGGACAGGGTGGAGGCACTGAAGCTTTCTTT.

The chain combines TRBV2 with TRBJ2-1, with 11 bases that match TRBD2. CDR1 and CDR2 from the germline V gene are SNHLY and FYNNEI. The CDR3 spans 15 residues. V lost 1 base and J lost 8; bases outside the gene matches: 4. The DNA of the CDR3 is TGTGCCAGCAGTGAAGTAACTAGCGGGAGCGATGAGCAGTTCTTC. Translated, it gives CASSEVTSGSDEQFF.